The clone carrying this TCR beta chain occurred a few times. The data belong to a study of blood T cell repertoires in COVID-19. Whole-study context: Acute and convalescent COVID-19 specimens originated in the United States, Italy and Spain. Sources were T cells, B-cell-depleted T cells, or PBMCs; the material itself was cDNA or gDNA.

The CDR3 length is 14 residues. Trimming left V 0 bases short and J 3 bases short, with 9 bases between. In germline, CDR1 is MNHEY, CDR2 SVGEGT. Patients from Seattle were sampled longitudinally, starting during active infection. Sequencing was performed with immunoSEQ multiplex PCR; in TCRdb, only in-frame clones are kept and a portion is missing. Of roughly 250,000 clones in the sample, about 90% were seen once. This sequence joins TRBV6-2 or TRBV6-3 and TRBJ2-7; D is possibly TRBD1 (6 bases). Sequenced sample: peripheral blood. The sequence derives from a young adult with COVID-19, enrolled during active disease. The CDR3 DNA sequence: TGTGCCAGCAGTTACTCGACAGGAATCTACGAGCAGTACTTC. This sequence encodes CASSYSTGIYEQYF.